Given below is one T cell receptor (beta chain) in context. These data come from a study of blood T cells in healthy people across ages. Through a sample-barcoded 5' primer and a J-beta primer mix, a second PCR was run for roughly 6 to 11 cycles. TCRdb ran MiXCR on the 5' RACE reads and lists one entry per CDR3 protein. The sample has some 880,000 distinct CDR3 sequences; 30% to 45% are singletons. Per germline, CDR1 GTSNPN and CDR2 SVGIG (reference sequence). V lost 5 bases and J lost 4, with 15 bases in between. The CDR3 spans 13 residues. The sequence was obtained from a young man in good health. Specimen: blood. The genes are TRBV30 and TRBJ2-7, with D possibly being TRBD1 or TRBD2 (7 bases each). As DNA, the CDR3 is TGTGCCTGGTCCCGACAGGGAGGGTACGAGCAGTACTTC. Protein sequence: CAWSRQGGYEQYF.